This T cell receptor beta chain stems from a study of blood T cells in healthy people across ages. Study-level background: About one barcoded beta molecule per two T cells was the capture yield of template switching.

The authors isolated at least 7 million PBMCs per sample. Primers used in a second PCR of roughly 6 to 12 cycles were a sample-barcoded 5' primer and a J-beta primer mix. At least 2.5 million CDR3-containing paired-end reads were obtained per sample. Each CDR3 protein gets one entry after TCRdb re-called the 5' RACE reads with MiXCR. This sample has about 1,000,000 distinct CDR3 sequences, with under 45% found just once. Trimming cost V 3 bases and J 2 bases, with 9 bases left between them. There are 14 residues in the CDR3. The receptor was isolated from an older woman in good health. J is TRBJ2-3 and V is TRBV12-3 or TRBV12-4; no definite D call. The sample consisted of blood. The CDR3 region has the DNA TGTGCCAGCAGTTTCCGGCAGCTCACAGATACGCAGTATTTT. It yields the protein CASSFRQLTDTQYF.